These T cell receptor beta chains were read from a single sample in a study of cytomegalovirus exposure and HLA in healthy donors. Clones were sequenced by immunoSEQ multiplex PCR, and TCRdb holds only the in-frame ones, with some missing. There are about 44,000 clones in the sample; 90% to 95% occur only once, and approximately 2.1% lies in the top ten. Sequenced: PBMCs. These receptors originate from a woman under 30 in good health and CMV-seronegative. CDR3s include the opening cysteine and the closing phenylalanine or tryptophan. The order of the fields is V gene, clone size, D gene, J gene, CDR3 protein, CDR3 DNA. D genes are given only for firm matches. Clone size is not always given. Where it is, it says once, few, many or a class for expanded clones.

V: TRBV5-1
size: NA
D: TRBD1
J: TRBJ1-1
CDR3: CASSARSGTGGFKGAFF
DNA: TGCGCCAGCAGCGCAAGATCCGGGACAGGGGGCTTTAAGGGAGCTTTCTTT

V: TRBV2
size: NA
D: NA
J: TRBJ2-7
CDR3: CASRQRDYEQYF
DNA: TGTGCCAGCCGACAGCGTGACTACGAGCAGTACTTC

V: TRBV30
size: few
D: TRBD1
J: TRBJ1-1
CDR3: CAWDRGLESEAFF
DNA: TGTGCCTGGGACAGGGGGCTGGAGTCTGAAGCTTTCTTT

V: TRBV7-9
size: once
D: NA
J: TRBJ1-2
CDR3: CASSGDFVRAGYTF
DNA: TGTGCCAGCAGCGGGGACTTCGTGCGCGCCGGCTACACCTTC

V: TRBV29-1
size: NA
D: TRBD2
J: TRBJ2-7
CDR3: CSVFGTSGKLYEQYF
DNA: TGCAGCGTCTTCGGGACTAGCGGGAAACTCTACGAGCAGTACTTC

V: TRBV5-6
size: NA
D: TRBD1
J: TRBJ2-1
CDR3: CASSWGQGPYNEQFF
DNA: TGTGCCAGCAGCTGGGGACAGGGCCCCTACAATGAGCAGTTCTTC

V: TRBV2
size: NA
D: TRBD2
J: TRBJ2-3
CDR3: CASSLVAGEVDTQYF
DNA: TGTGCCAGCAGCCTTGTAGCGGGAGAGGTAGATACGCAGTATTTT

V: TRBV28
size: NA
D: NA
J: TRBJ1-1
CDR3: CASSLSIPNTEAFF
DNA: TGTGCCAGCAGTTTATCCATCCCGAACACTGAAGCTTTCTTT

V: TRBV10-3
size: once
D: NA
J: TRBJ2-4
CDR3: CAISESGGASKNIQYF
DNA: TGTGCCATCAGTGAGTCAGGGGGGGCTTCCAAAAACATTCAGTACTTC

V: TRBV2
size: NA
D: TRBD1
J: TRBJ1-3
CDR3: CASRARTGQNTIYF
DNA: TGTGCCAGCAGGGCTCGGACAGGGCAAAACACCATATATTTT

V: TRBV30
size: NA
D: NA
J: TRBJ1-2
CDR3: CAWSVSGRGYTF
DNA: TGTGCCTGGAGTGTTTCAGGTCGTGGCTACACCTTC

V: TRBV6-1
size: NA
D: NA
J: TRBJ2-7
CDR3: CASSDTSGEQYF
DNA: TGTGCCAGCAGTGACACTTCTGGCGAGCAGTACTTC

V: TRBV19
size: NA
D: TRBD1
J: TRBJ2-3
CDR3: CASSIGGGAGTDTQYF
DNA: TGTGCCAGTAGTATAGGAGGGGGCGCAGGCACAGATACGCAGTATTTT

V: TRBV28
size: NA
D: NA
J: TRBJ1-2
CDR3: CAVHPGSSGYTF
DNA: TGTGCCGTTCACCCAGGGTCTAGTGGCTACACCTTC

V: TRBV6-5
size: NA
D: TRBD2
J: TRBJ2-7
CDR3: CASSYRLAYDEQYF
DNA: TGTGCCAGCAGTTATCGACTAGCCTACGACGAGCAGTACTTC

V: TRBV10-3
size: NA
D: NA
J: TRBJ2-3
CDR3: CAISQAASTDTQYF
DNA: TGTGCCATCAGTCAAGCGGCTAGCACAGATACGCAGTATTTT

V: TRBV6-6
size: NA
D: TRBD1
J: TRBJ1-1
CDR3: CASRQDLGQGREEAFF
DNA: TGTGCCAGCAGACAAGACCTCGGACAGGGGCGCGAGGAAGCTTTCTTT

V: TRBV28
size: few
D: TRBD2
J: TRBJ2-1
CDR3: CASSPGTSGGVGRNEQFF
DNA: TGTGCCAGCAGTCCCGGGACTAGCGGGGGGGTAGGGCGAAATGAGCAGTTCTTC

V: TRBV6-6
size: NA
D: NA
J: TRBJ1-5
CDR3: CASSGTGLGQPQHF
DNA: TGTGCCAGCAGTGGCACAGGGCTAGGACAGCCCCAGCATTTT

V: TRBV28
size: NA
D: TRBD1
J: TRBJ1-5
CDR3: CASSLRRLTGQAQNQPQHF
DNA: TGTGCCAGCAGTTTACGTCGGTTAACGGGACAGGCCCAAAATCAGCCCCAGCATTTT

V: TRBV5-4
size: NA
D: NA
J: TRBJ2-6
CDR3: CASSLEAGANVLTF
DNA: TGTGCCAGCAGCTTGGAAGCAGGGGCCAACGTCCTGACTTTC

V: TRBV6-1
size: NA
D: TRBD1
J: TRBJ2-2
CDR3: CASSEDRDGELFF
DNA: TGTGCCAGCAGTGAGGACAGGGACGGGGAGCTGTTTTTT

V: TRBV28
size: NA
D: TRBD1
J: TRBJ2-7
CDR3: CASSRTGTEQYF
DNA: TGTGCCAGCAGCCGGACAGGGACCGAGCAGTACTTC

V: TRBV7-8
size: once
D: NA
J: TRBJ2-3
CDR3: CASSSKEVAGRDTQYF
DNA: TGTGCCAGCAGCTCCAAGGAGGTCGCGGGGCGAGATACGCAGTATTTT

V: TRBV25-1
size: NA
D: NA
J: TRBJ1-3
CDR3: CASSETITGTGNTIYF
DNA: TGTGCCAGCAGTGAGACCATAACAGGGACTGGAAACACCATATATTTT